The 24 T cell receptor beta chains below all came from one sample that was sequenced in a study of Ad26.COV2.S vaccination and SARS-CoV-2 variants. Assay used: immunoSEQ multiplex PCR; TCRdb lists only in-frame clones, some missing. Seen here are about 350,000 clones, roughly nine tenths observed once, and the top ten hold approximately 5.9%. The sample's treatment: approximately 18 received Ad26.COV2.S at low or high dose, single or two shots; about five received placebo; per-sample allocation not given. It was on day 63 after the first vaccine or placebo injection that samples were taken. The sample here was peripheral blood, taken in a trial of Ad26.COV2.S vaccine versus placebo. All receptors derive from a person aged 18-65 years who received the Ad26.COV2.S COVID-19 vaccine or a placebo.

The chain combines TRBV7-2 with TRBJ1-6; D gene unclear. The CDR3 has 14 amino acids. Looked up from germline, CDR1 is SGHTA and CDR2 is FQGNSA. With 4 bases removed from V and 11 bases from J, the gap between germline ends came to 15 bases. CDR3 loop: CASSYRHGDPPLHF. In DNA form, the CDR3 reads TGTGCCAGCAGCTATAGACATGGGGATCCACCCCTCCACTTT.

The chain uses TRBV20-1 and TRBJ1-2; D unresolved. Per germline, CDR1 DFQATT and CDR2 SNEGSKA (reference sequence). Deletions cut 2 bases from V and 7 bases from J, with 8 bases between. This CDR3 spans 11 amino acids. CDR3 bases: TGCAGTGCTAGAAAGGGAGTTGGCTACACCTTC. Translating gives CSARKGVGYTF.

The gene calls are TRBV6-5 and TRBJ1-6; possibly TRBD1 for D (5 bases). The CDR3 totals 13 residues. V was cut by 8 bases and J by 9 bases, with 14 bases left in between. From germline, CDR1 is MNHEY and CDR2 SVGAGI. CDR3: CASGAVIGSPLHF. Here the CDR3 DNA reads TGTGCCAGCGGGGCAGTAATAGGTTCACCCCTCCACTTT.

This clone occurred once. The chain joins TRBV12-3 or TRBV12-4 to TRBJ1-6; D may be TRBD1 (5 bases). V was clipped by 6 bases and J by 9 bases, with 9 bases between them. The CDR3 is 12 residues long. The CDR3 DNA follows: TGTGCCAGCAGCCGTGGGGGTTCACCCCTCCACTTT. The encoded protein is CASSRGGSPLHF.

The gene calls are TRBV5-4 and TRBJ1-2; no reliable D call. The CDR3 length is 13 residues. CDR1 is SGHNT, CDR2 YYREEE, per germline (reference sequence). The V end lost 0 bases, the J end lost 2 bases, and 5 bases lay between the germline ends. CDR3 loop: CASSLAGNYGYTF. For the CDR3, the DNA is TGTGCCAGCAGCTTGGCGGGGAACTATGGCTACACCTTC.

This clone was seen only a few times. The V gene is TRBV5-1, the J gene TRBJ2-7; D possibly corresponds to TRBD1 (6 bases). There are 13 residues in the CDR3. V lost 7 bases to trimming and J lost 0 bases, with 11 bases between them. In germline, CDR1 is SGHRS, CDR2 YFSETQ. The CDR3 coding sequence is TGCGCCAGCGCCCGGACAGACTCCTACGAGCAGTACTTC. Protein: CASARTDSYEQYF.

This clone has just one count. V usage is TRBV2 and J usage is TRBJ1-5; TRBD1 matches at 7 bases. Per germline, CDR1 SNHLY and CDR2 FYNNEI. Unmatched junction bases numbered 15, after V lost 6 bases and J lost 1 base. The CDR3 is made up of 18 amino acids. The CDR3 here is CASSQGGAGLLSNQPQHF. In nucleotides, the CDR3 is TGTGCCAGCAGCCAAGGGGGCGCCGGCCTTCTGAGCAATCAGCCCCAGCATTTT.

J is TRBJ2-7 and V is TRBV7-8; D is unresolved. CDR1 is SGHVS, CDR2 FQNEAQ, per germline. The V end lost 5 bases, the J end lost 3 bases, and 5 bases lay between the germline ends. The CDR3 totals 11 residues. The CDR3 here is CASSVIYEQYF. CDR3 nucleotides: TGTGCCAGCAGCGTAATCTACGAGCAGTACTTC.

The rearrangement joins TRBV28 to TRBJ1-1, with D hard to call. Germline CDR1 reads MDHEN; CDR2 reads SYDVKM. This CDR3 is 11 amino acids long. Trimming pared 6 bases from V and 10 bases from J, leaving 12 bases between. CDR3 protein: CASSLRLGAFF. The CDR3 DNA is TGTGCCAGCAGCCTCCGTCTAGGAGCTTTCTTT. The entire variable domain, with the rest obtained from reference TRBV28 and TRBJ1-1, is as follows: DVKVTQSSRYLVKRTGEKVFLECVQDMDHENMFWYRQDPGLGLRLIYFSYDVKMKEKGDIPEGYSVSREKKERFSLILESASTNQTSMYLCASSLRLGAFFGQGTRLTVV.

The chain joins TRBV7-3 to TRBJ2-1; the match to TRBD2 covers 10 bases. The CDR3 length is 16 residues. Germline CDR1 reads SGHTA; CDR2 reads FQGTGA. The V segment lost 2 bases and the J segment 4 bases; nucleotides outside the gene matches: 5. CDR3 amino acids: CASSLLSGRVYNEQFF. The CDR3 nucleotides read TGTGCCAGCAGCTTACTAAGCGGGAGGGTTTACAATGAGCAGTTCTTC. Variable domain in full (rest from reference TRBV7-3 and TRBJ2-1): GAGVSQTPSNKVTEKGKYVELRCDPISGHTALYWYRQSLGQGPEFLIYFQGTGAADDSGLPNDRFFAVRPEGSVSTLKIQRTERGDSAVYLCASSLLSGRVYNEQFFGPGTRLTVL.

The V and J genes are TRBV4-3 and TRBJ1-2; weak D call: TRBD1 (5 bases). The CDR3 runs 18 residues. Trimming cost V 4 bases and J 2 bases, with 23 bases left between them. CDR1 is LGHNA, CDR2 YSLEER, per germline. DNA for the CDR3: TGCGCCAGCAGCCTTTTTCGTAGGTATCAGGGCAAGAACTATGGCTACACCTTC. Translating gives CASSLFRRYQGKNYGYTF.

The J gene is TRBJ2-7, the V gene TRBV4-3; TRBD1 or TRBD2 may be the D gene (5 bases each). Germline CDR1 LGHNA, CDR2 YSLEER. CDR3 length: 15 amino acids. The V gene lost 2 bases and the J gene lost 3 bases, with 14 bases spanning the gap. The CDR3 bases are TGCGCCAGCAGCCAATCCGGGACGGACGGCTACGAGCAGTACTTC. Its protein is CASSQSGTDGYEQYF.

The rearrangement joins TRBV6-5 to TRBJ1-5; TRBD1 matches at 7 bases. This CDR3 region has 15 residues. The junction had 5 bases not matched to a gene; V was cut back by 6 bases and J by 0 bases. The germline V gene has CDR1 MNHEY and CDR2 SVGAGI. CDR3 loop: CASRTGLRSNQPQHF. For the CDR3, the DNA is TGTGCCAGCAGGACAGGGTTACGTAGCAATCAGCCCCAGCATTTT.

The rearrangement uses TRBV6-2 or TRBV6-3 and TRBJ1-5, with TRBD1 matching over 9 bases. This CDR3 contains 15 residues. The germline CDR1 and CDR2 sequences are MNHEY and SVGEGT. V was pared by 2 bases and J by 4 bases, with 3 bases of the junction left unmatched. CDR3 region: CASSYETGGNQPQHF. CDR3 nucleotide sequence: TGTGCCAGCAGTTACGAGACAGGGGGGAATCAGCCCCAGCATTTT.

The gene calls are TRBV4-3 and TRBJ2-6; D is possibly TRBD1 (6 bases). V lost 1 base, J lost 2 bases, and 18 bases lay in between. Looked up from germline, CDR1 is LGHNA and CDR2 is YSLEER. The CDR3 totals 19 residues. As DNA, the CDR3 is TGCGCCAGCAGCCAAGGATCACAGGGTACTTTGACTGGGGCCAACGTCCTGACTTTC. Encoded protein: CASSQGSQGTLTGANVLTF.

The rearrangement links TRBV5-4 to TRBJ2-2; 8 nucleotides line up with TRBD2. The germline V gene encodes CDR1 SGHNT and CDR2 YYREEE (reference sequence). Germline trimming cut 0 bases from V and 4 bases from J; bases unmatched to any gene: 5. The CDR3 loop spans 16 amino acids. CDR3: CASSLGLAGSTGELFF. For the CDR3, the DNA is TGTGCCAGCAGCTTGGGATTAGCGGGGAGCACCGGGGAGCTGTTTTTT. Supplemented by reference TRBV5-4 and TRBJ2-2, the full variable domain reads ETGVTQSPTHLIKTRGQQVTLRCSSQSGHNTVSWYQQALGQGPQFIFQYYREEENGRGNFPPRFSGLQFPNYSSELNVNALELDDSALYLCASSLGLAGSTGELFFGEGSRLTVL.

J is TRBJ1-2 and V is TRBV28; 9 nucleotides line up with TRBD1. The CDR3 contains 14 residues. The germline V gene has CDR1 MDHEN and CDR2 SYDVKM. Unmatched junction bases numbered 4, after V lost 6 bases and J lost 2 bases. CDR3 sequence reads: CASRYRGRNYGYTF. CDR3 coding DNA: TGTGCCAGCAGGTACAGGGGGCGCAACTATGGCTACACCTTC.

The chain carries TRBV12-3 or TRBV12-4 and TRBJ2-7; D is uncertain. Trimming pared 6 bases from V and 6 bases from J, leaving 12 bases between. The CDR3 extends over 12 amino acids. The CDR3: CASSQYSSEQYF. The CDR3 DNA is TGTGCCAGCAGCCAATATTCGTCCGAGCAGTACTTC.

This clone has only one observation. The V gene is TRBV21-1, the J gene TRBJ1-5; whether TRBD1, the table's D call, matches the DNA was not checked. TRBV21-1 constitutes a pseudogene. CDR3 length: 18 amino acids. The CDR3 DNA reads TGTGCCAGCAAACCTATTACTTGGGACAGGCGAAACAATCAGCCCCAGCATTTT. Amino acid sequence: CASKPITWDRRNNQPQHF.

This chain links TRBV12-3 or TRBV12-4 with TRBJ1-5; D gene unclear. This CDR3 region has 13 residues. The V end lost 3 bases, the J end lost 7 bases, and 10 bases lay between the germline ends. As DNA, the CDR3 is TGTGCCAGCAGTTTTAAAGGGAGGCAGCCCCAGCATTTT. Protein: CASSFKGRQPQHF.

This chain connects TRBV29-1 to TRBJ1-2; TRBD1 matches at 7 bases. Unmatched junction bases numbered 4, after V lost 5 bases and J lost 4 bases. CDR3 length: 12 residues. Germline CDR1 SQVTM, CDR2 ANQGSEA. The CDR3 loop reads CSVTGQIYGYTF. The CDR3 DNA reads TGCAGCGTTACGGGACAGATCTATGGCTACACCTTC. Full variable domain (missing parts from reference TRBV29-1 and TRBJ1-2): SAVISQKPSRDICQRGTSLTIQCQVDSQVTMMFWYRQQPGQSLTLIATANQGSEATYESGFVIDKFPISRPNLTFSTLTVSNMSPEDSSIYLCSVTGQIYGYTFGSGTRLTVV.

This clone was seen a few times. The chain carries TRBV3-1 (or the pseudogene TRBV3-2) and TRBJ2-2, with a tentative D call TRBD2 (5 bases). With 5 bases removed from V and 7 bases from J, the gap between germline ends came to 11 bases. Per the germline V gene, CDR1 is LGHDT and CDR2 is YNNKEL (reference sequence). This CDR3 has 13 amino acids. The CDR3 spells CASSVGDYGELFF. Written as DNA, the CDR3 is TGTGCCAGCAGCGTAGGAGACTACGGGGAGCTGTTTTTT.

The CDR3 sequence is CAIRTGEAAEAFF. CDR3 nucleotides: TGTGCCATCAGAACAGGGGAAGCCGCGGAAGCTTTCTTT. The chain joins TRBV10-3 to TRBJ1-1; 7 bases are a match to TRBD1. Trimming removed 6 bases from V and 8 bases from J; junction bases left unmatched: 9. CDR3 length: 13 amino acids. In germline, CDR1 is ENHRY, CDR2 SYGVKD.

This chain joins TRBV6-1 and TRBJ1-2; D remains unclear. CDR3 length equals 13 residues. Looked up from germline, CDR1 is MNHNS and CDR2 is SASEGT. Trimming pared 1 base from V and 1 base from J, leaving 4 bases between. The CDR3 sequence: CASSEGVNYGYTF. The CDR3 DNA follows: TGTGCCAGCAGTGAAGGGGTTAACTATGGCTACACCTTC.